This is a list of T cell receptor beta chains from one sample in a study of T-cell memory formation after mild COVID-19. TCRdb reanalysed the 5' RACE reads using MiXCR and keeps one entry per CDR3 protein. This table has 250,000 to 300,000 distinct CDR3 sequences, about a sixth appearing once. Sequenced input: PBMCs or a T cell subset sorted from them (not recorded which). The origin of the receptors is a man between 18 and 29 years old who had mild COVID-19 (a few samples of this study predate the infection). Cell type and time point are not known. Both conserved end residues are trimmed from each CDR3. D genes are given only for firm matches. A row's size may be missing; if present it is once, few, many or a size class.

d_gene,j_gene,v_gene,abundance,len,CDR3aa
NA,TRBJ2-3,TRBV7-8,NA,13,ASSLGRGHTDTQY
NA,TRBJ1-2,TRBV5-1,NA,12,ASSFPGQNYGYT
TRBD2,TRBJ2-5,TRBV29-1,few,11,SVVLGGWETQY
NA,TRBJ2-7,TRBV18,few,10,ASSPVDGEQY
NA,TRBJ2-7,TRBV18,NA,13,ASSLVRDGAYEQY
TRBD2,TRBJ2-1,TRBV5-1,few,13,ASMAGGGGSPEQF
NA,TRBJ2-2,TRBV15,NA,13,ATSQWGWVTGELF
TRBD2,TRBJ2-1,TRBV30,NA,12,AWLTSGSYNEQF
NA,TRBJ2-2,TRBV29-1,few,11,SGGEQNTGELF
TRBD1,TRBJ2-5,TRBV5-1,NA,14,ASSFFGTGTQETQY
NA,TRBJ1-5,TRBV4-1,few,11,ASSQGRAQPQH